This T cell receptor beta chain originates from a study of a mutant IDH1 vaccine in newly diagnosed glioma (dated by TCRdb to 2020 to 2023). Study-level background: Of the approximately 30 treated patients, 62.5% were male and approximately 38% were female, and the mean age was around 40 years. Prior to enrollment, patients had been given standard therapy consisting of radiotherapy alone, temozolomide alone, or radiochemotherapy with temozolomide, with the combination given to most patients. Peripheral blood was drawn at six visits: V03 (baseline), V05, V07, V10, V12 and V13. For exploratory analyses, longitudinal TCRB deep sequencing was carried out in around 24 treated patients wherever samples were available. The investigation overall reported the following: Immune responses induced by the vaccine were seen in approximately 93% of patients across multiple MHC alleles. According to the authors, sample limitations meant that analyses of patient blood samples could not be reproduced. Selection of PBMC samples for TCRB deep sequencing was based on availability. No apparent relationship was observed between pseudoprogression and alterations in the top peripheral T cell clonotypes detected by TCRB sequencing.

The protocol used for the library was the immunoSEQ multiplex PCR assay. Rearranged TCR beta chain sequences were amplified with the hsTCRB Kit following the manufacturer's protocol. Sequencing of TCRB libraries was carried out on an Illumina MiSeq. On the authors' methods: Demultiplexing, trimming and gene mapping were performed with the kit vendor's proprietary platform. What TCRdb holds here is the immuneACCESS table cut down to in-frame rearrangements. Part of the clones is not present; checked against another copy, under half of the missing clones reflect an unresolved V gene, and the others are unexplained. The V and J calls and clone size come from that table; D and trimming were worked out from the DNA. The sample includes under 90,000 clones, with roughly 78% observed a single time. Roughly 8% of the sample comes from the top ten. V loses 4 bases of germline sequence and J loses 6 bases, and the interval between the two ends is 11 bases. Taken from the germline V gene, the CDR1 and CDR2 loops are SGHDT and YYEEEE. The CDR3 numbers 13 residues from cysteine through phenylalanine. Of all the DNA, just the CDR3 is kept, 39 bases in frame from base 1.

In the paper's terms, the time point label means: baseline, week 1 (first vaccination visit). The treatment or condition label for this specimen denotes: pre-vaccination baseline after standard-of-care therapy. The donors had newly diagnosed IDH1-mutant astrocytomas of WHO grade 3 or 4 that showed loss of nuclear ATRX. The samples were drawn from NOA16, a multicentre, single-arm, open-label phase I trial in Germany that tested a mutant IDH1 peptide vaccine in humans for the first time. For immunogenicity testing, the blood drawn at visit V03 was used as the baseline sample. Genomic DNA for TCRB sequencing was isolated from EDTA blood with the DNeasy Blood and Tissue Kit. On this clone: Its antigen is not yet known. Nothing much larger sits one base from this clone, and base qualities are not available.

The rearranged segments are TRBV5-6 and TRBJ2-1; no confident D gene assignment can be made. The sequence came from a man aged 50 or older with glioma. The source was PBMCs, collected from a glioma patient treated with radiotherapy, temozolomide or both. The CDR3 in this case is CASSLRVGNEQFF. The nucleotides are TGTGCCAGCAGCCTCCGCGTCGGCAATGAGCAGTTCTTC.